The 32 T cell receptor beta chains given below trace back to one sample, sequenced in a study of T cell repertoires in cytomegalovirus infection. Using its own MiXCR run on the reads, TCRdb lists one record per CDR3 protein. The table has 630,000 or so distinct CDR3 sequences, 24% seen once. The sequenced sample consisted of CD8+ T cells from PBMCs. These receptor sequences come from a human donor in good health (CMV status not recorded). Some clones in this sample may be carry-over from other donors' samples.

The sample holds a few counts of this clonotype. The V and J genes are TRBV24-1 and TRBJ2-5, with D maybe TRBD2 (7 bases). Germline values: CDR1 KGHDR, CDR2 SFDVKD. This CDR3 spans 18 amino acids. V lost 3 bases and J lost 7, with 26 bases in between. The CDR3 bases are TGTGCCACCAGTGATAACGGCGGGGGCTCGAACCCACGGAGGACCCAGTACTTC. This gives the protein CATSDNGGGSNPRRTQYF.

Only a few counts were recorded for this clonotype. The CDR3 sequence: CASSFRDTGPYNEQFF. The CDR3 nucleotides are TGTGCCAGCAGTTTCCGGGACACAGGCCCCTACAATGAGCAGTTCTTC. The V gene is TRBV6-2 or TRBV6-3, the J gene TRBJ2-1, with D possibly TRBD1 on 6 matching bases. In germline, CDR1 is MNHEY, CDR2 SVGEGT. The CDR3 sequence is 16 residues long. V lost 4 bases to trimming and J lost 2 bases, with 15 bases between them.

The chain uses TRBV2 and TRBJ2-1; TRBD1 agrees at 10 bases. Looked up from germline, CDR1 is SNHLY and CDR2 is FYNNEI. The V segment lost 9 bases and the J segment 6 bases; nucleotides outside the gene matches: 5. The CDR3 totals 13 residues. CDR3 loop: CASAGTGVNEQFF. The CDR3 coding sequence is TGTGCCAGTGCCGGGACAGGGGTCAATGAGCAGTTCTTC.

This chain links TRBV20-1 with TRBJ2-3; D not resolved. The CDR3 covers 12 residues. Looked up from germline, CDR1 is DFQATT and CDR2 is SNEGSKA (reference sequence). In DNA form, the CDR3 reads TGCAGCCTCGGTGGGGTGACAGATACGCAGTATTTT. Its translation: CSLGGVTDTQYF.

At least ten counts were recorded for this clonotype. The gene calls are TRBV7-9 and TRBJ2-5; the match to TRBD2 covers 7 bases. J gave up 2 bases and V 4 bases, and 7 bases lay outside the gene matches. Germline CDR1 SEHNR, CDR2 FQNEAQ (reference sequence). The CDR3 covers 15 residues. The CDR3 spells CASSSGTTRQETQYF. The CDR3 region has the DNA TGTGCCAGCAGCTCTGGGACTACCCGGCAAGAGACCCAGTACTTC.

This clonotype was detected ten times or more. V gene TRBV28 combines with J gene TRBJ2-2, with TRBD2 matching 8 bases. Germline values: CDR1 MDHEN, CDR2 SYDVKM. J lost 4 bases, V lost 5 bases, and 15 bases had no gene match. CDR3 length equals 18 residues. The CDR3 region is CASSLIVSGGALTGELFF. CDR3 coding DNA: TGTGCCAGCAGTCTTATAGTAAGCGGGGGTGCACTCACCGGGGAGCTGTTTTTT.

The rearrangement links TRBV2 to TRBJ2-3; the match to TRBD1 covers 7 bases. Germline CDR1 reads SNHLY; CDR2 reads FYNNEI. Germline trimming cut 3 bases from V and 6 bases from J; bases unmatched to any gene: 9. The CDR3 sequence is 15 residues long. CDR3 in DNA: TGTGCCAGCAGTGAGGGAAGACAGGGCCAGGATACGCAGTATTTT. Translation: CASSEGRQGQDTQYF.

At least ten counts were recorded for this clonotype. The rearrangement uses TRBV7-8 and TRBJ2-1; perhaps TRBD1 as D (6 bases). The germline V gene encodes CDR1 SGHVS and CDR2 FQNEAQ. This CDR3 spans 12 amino acids. The V end was cut by 2 bases, the J end by 10 bases, with 9 bases between. The CDR3 bases are TGTGCCAGCAGCTTACGGGACACCGAGCAGTTCTTC. Its translation: CASSLRDTEQFF.

This sequence joins TRBV7-6 and TRBJ2-1; a weak D match, TRBD1 (6 bases). Per germline, CDR1 SGHVS and CDR2 FNYEAQ. The CDR3 is 14 amino acids. V was shortened by 5 bases and J by 4 bases, with 12 bases between the two germline ends. The CDR3 DNA reads TGTGCCAGCAGCACTGGACAGATTTACAATGAGCAGTTCTTC. It encodes CASSTGQIYNEQFF.

This chain uses TRBV7-4 with TRBJ1-4, with 7 bases that match TRBD1. CDR1 is SGHVT, CDR2 SQSDAQ, per germline. The CDR3 is 12 residues long. V lost 7 bases to trimming and J lost 7 bases; unmatched junction nucleotides: 3. The CDR3 DNA reads TGTGCCAGCAAGCCAGGGGGTGAAAAACTGTTTTTT. Translated, it gives CASKPGGEKLFF.

This clonotype was picked up a small number of times. The chain couples TRBV7-9 to TRBJ2-1, with 11 bases identical to TRBD2. The CDR3 is 17 amino acids. The ends lost 4 bases at V and 4 bases at J; junction bases unmatched: 9. The germline gives CDR1 SEHNR, CDR2 FQNEAQ (reference sequence). The chain's CDR3 is CASSSSTSGAYYNEQFF. In DNA, the CDR3 is TGTGCCAGCAGCTCATCGACTAGCGGGGCCTATTACAATGAGCAGTTCTTC. Based on the CDR3 plus reference TRBV7-9 and TRBJ2-1, the full variable domain is DTGVSQNPRHKITKRGQNVTFRCDPISEHNRLYWYRQTLGQGPEFLTYFQNEAQLEKSRLLSDRFSAERPKGSFSTLEIQRTEQGDSAMYLCASSSSTSGAYYNEQFFGPGTRLTVL.

The J gene is TRBJ2-1, the V gene TRBV4-2; D is possibly TRBD1 or TRBD2 (5 bases each). Per the germline V gene, CDR1 is LGHNA and CDR2 is YNFKEQ. The CDR3 sequence is 16 residues long. V lost 0 bases to trimming and J lost 2 bases, with 11 bases between them. This CDR3 is CASSQEPTGPYNEQFF. The CDR3, as DNA: TGTGCCAGCAGCCAAGAACCGACGGGACCCTACAATGAGCAGTTCTTC.

The rearrangement uses TRBV20-1 and TRBJ2-2; tentatively, D is TRBD2 (6 bases). In germline, CDR1 is DFQATT, CDR2 SNEGSKA (reference sequence). The V and J ends lost 1 base and 1 base respectively, with 34 bases between them. The CDR3 is 23 amino acids. CDR3 loop: CSARVEWLRGPDLSPMNTGELFF. The CDR3 DNA reads as TGCAGTGCTAGAGTCGAGTGGTTGCGGGGCCCTGATTTATCCCCTATGAACACCGGGGAGCTGTTTTTT.

This clonotype was counted ten times or more. This sequence joins TRBV7-2 and TRBJ1-1; 10 bases are a match to TRBD1. V shed 4 bases, J shed 5 bases, and the junction held 7 bases outside the gene matches. The CDR3 runs 15 residues. Germline CDR1 and CDR2: SGHTA and FQGNSA. This CDR3 reads CASSSRQGARTEAFF. Written as DNA, the CDR3 is TGTGCCAGCAGCTCGCGACAGGGGGCGCGGACTGAAGCTTTCTTT.

The sample holds a few counts of this clonotype. The CDR3 DNA is TGTGCCAGCAGCCCGTCGGAGACAGTAATGAACACTGAAGCTTTCTTT. Protein product: CASSPSETVMNTEAFF. V usage is TRBV7-9 and J usage is TRBJ1-1, with D tentatively TRBD1 (5 bases). The germline V and J ends were trimmed by 5 bases and 0 bases, with 16 bases remaining between them. The germline CDR1 and CDR2 sequences are SEHNR and FQNEAQ (reference sequence). CDR3 length: 16 residues.

This clonotype has more than one count but fewer than ten. The V and J genes are TRBV4-3 and TRBJ1-2; tentatively, D is TRBD1 (5 bases). This CDR3 is built from 12 residues. With 1 base removed from V and 6 bases from J, the gap between germline ends came to 6 bases. Germline CDR1 LGHNA, CDR2 YSLEER. The chain's CDR3 is CASSQAGNGYTF. The CDR3 DNA follows: TGCGCCAGCAGCCAAGCAGGGAATGGCTACACCTTC.

For the CDR3, the DNA is TGCAGCGCCGAAGAGGGACAGGGAGGATGGTATGGCTACACCTTC. It specifies CSAEEGQGGWYGYTF. The V gene is TRBV29-1, the J gene TRBJ1-2; 9 bases match TRBD1. The CDR3 runs to 15 residues. Looked up from germline, CDR1 is SQVTM and CDR2 is ANQGSEA. Trimming cost V 7 bases and J 5 bases; bases outside gene matches: 14.

This clonotype was detected only a few times. The CDR3 sequence is CSAFRARYEQYV. The DNA of the CDR3 is TGCAGTGCTTTCCGGGCAAGATACGAGCAGTACGTC. The J gene is TRBJ2-7, the V gene TRBV20-1, with D unresolved. The CDR3 is 12 amino acids. V shed 5 bases and J shed 4 bases, with 12 bases lying between them. From germline, CDR1 is DFQATT and CDR2 SNEGSKA (reference sequence).

This clonotype was recorded a few times. The J gene is TRBJ2-1, the V gene TRBV6-5, with a tentative D call TRBD2 (6 bases). Germline V gives CDR1 MNHEY, CDR2 SVGAGI. Deletions cut 0 bases from V and 0 bases from J, with 9 bases between. This CDR3 comprises 16 residues. The CDR3 is CASSYSLDYSYNEQFF. In DNA, the CDR3 is TGTGCCAGCAGTTACTCGTTGGACTACTCCTACAATGAGCAGTTCTTC.

This clonotype has a count of ten or more. The rearrangement uses TRBV6-2 or TRBV6-3 and TRBJ1-5, with 7 bases identical to TRBD1. J was trimmed by 9 bases and V by 8 bases; bases with no gene match: 22. CDR3 length equals 17 residues. CDR1 is MNHEY and CDR2 is SVGEGT in the germline V gene. CDR3 sequence (DNA): TGTGCCAGCGCCACCTTTAAGGACAGGCGGTTGGGCTGGCCCCAGCATTTT. Its protein is CASATFKDRRLGWPQHF.

The V call is TRBV7-9, the J call TRBJ2-2; D is perhaps TRBD1 (8 bases). The germline CDR1 and CDR2 sequences are SEHNR and FQNEAQ (reference sequence). Deletions cut 3 bases from V and 3 bases from J, with 14 bases between. The CDR3 extends over 16 amino acids. The CDR3 region is CASSFRQGRDTGELFF. In nucleotides, the CDR3 is TGTGCCAGCAGCTTCAGACAGGGGAGGGACACCGGGGAGCTGTTTTTT.

The rearrangement joins TRBV20-1 to TRBJ2-2; 10 positions agree with TRBD1. The length of the CDR3 is 15 residues. The ends lost 5 bases at V and 4 bases at J; junction bases unmatched: 7. Germline CDR1 and CDR2: DFQATT and SNEGSKA (reference sequence). CDR3 in DNA: TGCAGTGCTCGCCGGGACAGGGGATTCACCGGGGAGCTGTTTTTT. This sequence encodes CSARRDRGFTGELFF.

The genes are TRBV28 and TRBJ1-1; TRBD1 might be the D (5 bases). V lost 4 bases, J lost 1 base, and 16 bases lay in between. The germline CDR1 and CDR2 sequences are MDHEN and SYDVKM. The CDR3 spans 16 residues. CDR3 nucleotide sequence: TGTGCCAGCAGTTATTACAGTGGGGCAGGGAACACTGAAGCTTTCTTT. Protein product: CASSYYSGAGNTEAFF.

This chain connects TRBV20-1 to TRBJ1-5; D is perhaps TRBD1 (6 bases). Trimming shortened V by 3 bases and J by 4 bases, and 19 bases separated the two germline ends. In germline, CDR1 is DFQATT, CDR2 SNEGSKA (reference sequence). The CDR3 has 16 residues. CDR3 sequence reads: CSARGAAGLWNQPQHF. In nucleotides, the CDR3 is TGCAGTGCTAGGGGGGCGGCGGGACTGTGGAATCAGCCCCAGCATTTT.

CDR3 in DNA: TGCAGCGTTGAGCCTCGGGGGCAAGGCTACACCTTC. Translating gives CSVEPRGQGYTF. The V and J genes are TRBV29-1 and TRBJ1-2, with D perhaps TRBD1 (6 bases). V lost 3 bases and J lost 8, with 13 bases in between. Germline assignment: CDR1 SQVTM and CDR2 ANQGSEA. This CDR3 comprises 12 residues.

This clonotype has ten or more counts. The rearrangement links TRBV27 to TRBJ2-1; TRBD2 matches 13 bases. J was trimmed by 2 bases and V by 5 bases; bases with no gene match: 3. The germline V gene encodes CDR1 MNHEY and CDR2 SMNVEV (reference sequence). This CDR3 comprises 16 residues. The DNA for the CDR3 is TGTGCCAGCAGTCCCGGACTAGCGGGGGCCTACAATGAGCAGTTCTTC. Protein sequence: CASSPGLAGAYNEQFF.

The sample holds many counts of this clonotype. The chain carries TRBV6-1 and TRBJ2-2; TRBD2 matches 11 bases. The CDR3 loop spans 15 amino acids. V was pared by 6 bases and J by 5 bases, with 5 bases of the junction left unmatched. The germline V gene has CDR1 MNHNS and CDR2 SASEGT. The DNA for the CDR3 is TGTGCCAGCAGCTCGATAGCGGGAGGGACCGGGGAGCTGTTTTTT. This translates into CASSSIAGGTGELFF.

This clonotype has more than one count but fewer than ten. V is TRBV7-9 and J is TRBJ2-2; D ambiguous. Per the germline V gene, CDR1 is SEHNR and CDR2 is FQNEAQ (reference sequence). V was cut by 5 bases and J by 2 bases, with 12 bases left in between. This CDR3 contains 15 residues. As DNA, the CDR3 is TGTGCCAGCAGCCCAAATGGATATAACACCGGGGAGCTGTTTTTT. Amino acid sequence: CASSPNGYNTGELFF.

The chain joins TRBV7-9 to TRBJ2-7; maybe TRBD1 (7 bases). The germline V gene encodes CDR1 SEHNR and CDR2 FQNEAQ (reference sequence). With 3 bases removed from V and 6 bases from J, the gap between germline ends came to 12 bases. The CDR3 has 13 amino acids. The CDR3 DNA follows: TGTGCCAGCAGCTTCAGGGGGGCGCGCGAGCAGTACTTC. Translated: CASSFRGAREQYF.

This clonotype was counted ten times or more. J is TRBJ2-1 and V is TRBV24-1; 7 nucleotides match TRBD1. V lost 2 bases to trimming and J lost 2 bases; unmatched junction nucleotides: 11. The CDR3 contains 18 residues. Germline V CDR1 and CDR2: KGHDR, SFDVKD. The CDR3 DNA reads as TGTGCCACCAGTGATTCCCTTCATGACAGGGAACCCTACAATGAGCAGTTCTTC. It codes for CATSDSLHDREPYNEQFF.

This clonotype was detected ten times or more. J is TRBJ2-7 and V is TRBV7-2; possibly TRBD1 or TRBD2 for D (6 bases each). This CDR3 comprises 13 residues. Trimming pared 4 bases from V and 4 bases from J, leaving 11 bases between. CDR1 is SGHTA, CDR2 FQGNSA, per germline. CDR3: CASSWGARYEQYF. The DNA for the CDR3 is TGTGCCAGCAGCTGGGGGGCTAGGTACGAGCAGTACTTC.

This chain links TRBV29-1 with TRBJ1-1; TRBD1 agrees at 9 bases. The CDR3 has 13 residues. Germline assignment: CDR1 SQVTM and CDR2 ANQGSEA. The trim removed 6 bases at V and 2 bases at J, leaving 4 bases unmatched. The CDR3 spells CSVHRGPNTEAFF. The CDR3 DNA sequence: TGCAGCGTCCACAGGGGGCCTAACACTGAAGCTTTCTTT.